The 21 T cell receptor beta chains listed next were all sequenced from one sample in a study of blood T cells in healthy people across ages. Primers used in a second PCR of about 7 to 12 cycles were a sample-barcoded 5' primer and a J-beta primer mix. TCRdb used MiXCR to reprocess the 5' RACE reads, holding one entry per CDR3 protein. The sample lists 500,000 to 550,000 distinct CDR3 sequences; 20% to 30% were seen once. These data were likewise used in another study, on T cells of mothers and their children.

Sample: blood. The receptors stem from a boy aged 5-17 years in good health.

The chain joins TRBV12-3 or TRBV12-4 to TRBJ2-3; 7 nucleotides match TRBD2. Unmatched junction bases numbered 6, after V lost 8 bases and J lost 4 bases. The CDR3 loop spans 13 amino acids. The CDR3 region is CASGGDGADTQYF. Written as DNA, the CDR3 is TGTGCCAGCGGGGGGGATGGTGCAGATACGCAGTATTTT.

This clonotype has more than one count but fewer than ten. V usage is TRBV20-1 and J usage is TRBJ2-7; 10 nucleotides agree with TRBD2. This CDR3 has 14 residues. V lost 5 bases, J lost 2 bases, and 6 bases stayed unmatched. Germline V gene sequence: CDR1 DFQATT, CDR2 SNEGSKA (reference sequence). CDR3 bases: TGCAGTGCTCCCAGGACTAGCGGAGCCTACGAGCAGTACTTC. Its translation is CSAPRTSGAYEQYF.

The chain joins TRBV20-1 to TRBJ2-3; 9 bases are a match to TRBD2. This CDR3 is 14 amino acids long. The V segment lost 5 bases and the J segment 2 bases; nucleotides outside the gene matches: 5. Germline-derived CDR1 and CDR2 are DFQATT and SNEGSKA (reference sequence). CDR3 amino acids: CSASLAGVTDTQYF. The CDR3 DNA reads TGCAGTGCTTCCTTAGCGGGGGTCACAGATACGCAGTATTTT.

This clonotype was observed a few times. CDR3: CASSQEARGRGYTF. CDR3 nucleotides: TGCGCCAGCAGCCAAGAAGCCAGGGGGCGAGGCTACACCTTC. J is TRBJ1-2 and V is TRBV4-3; 8 bases are shared with TRBD1. With V trimmed by 0 bases and J by 8 bases, 5 bases remained unmatched. The germline V gene encodes CDR1 LGHNA and CDR2 YSLEER. CDR3 length: 14 amino acids.

The gene calls are TRBV7-2 and TRBJ2-5; 7 positions agree with TRBD2. CDR3 length equals 19 residues. Germline assignment: CDR1 SGHTA and CDR2 FQGNSA. J lost 5 bases, V lost 0 bases, and 18 bases had no gene match. In nucleotides, the CDR3 is TGTGCCAGCAGCTTAGCGCATCTCCCTTCGTGGCGGGAGATGGAGACCCAGTACTTC. Translating gives CASSLAHLPSWREMETQYF.

This clonotype was recorded a few times. This chain uses TRBV18 with TRBJ2-1, with D perhaps TRBD1 or TRBD2 (5 bases each). The ends were cut back, 3 bases at V and 0 bases at J, with 9 bases in the middle. CDR3 size: 15 residues. Germline-derived CDR1 and CDR2 are KGHSH and LQKENI. The CDR3, as DNA: TGTGCCAGCTCACCTGCGAGGGGCTCCTACAATGAGCAGTTCTTC. Encoded protein: CASSPARGSYNEQFF.

The CDR3 DNA reads TGTGCCAGCAGCTTATCCGGACAGAAACAAGAGACCCAGTACTTC. This gives the protein CASSLSGQKQETQYF. The gene calls are TRBV11-1 and TRBJ2-5; weak D call: TRBD1 (6 bases). The length of the CDR3 is 15 residues. Trimming shortened V by 2 bases and J by 2 bases, and 12 bases separated the two germline ends. Germline V gives CDR1 SGHAT, CDR2 FQDESV (reference sequence).

J is TRBJ2-3 and V is TRBV30, with 9 bases matching TRBD2. Germline V CDR1 and CDR2: GTSNPN, SVGIG (reference sequence). V dropped 4 bases and J dropped 4; count of bases not matched to a gene: 3. CDR3 length: 13 amino acids. The CDR3 region has the DNA TGTGCCTGGACTAGCGGGACGGCAGATACGCAGTATTTT. Its protein is CAWTSGTADTQYF.

This clonotype has at least ten counts. J is TRBJ2-1 and V is TRBV7-2; TRBD1 is a possible D gene (6 bases). V was trimmed by 8 bases and J by 0 bases, leaving 11 bases between them. Germline assignment: CDR1 SGHTA and CDR2 FQGNSA. The CDR3 totals 14 residues. The CDR3 region is CASSLGASYNEQFF. CDR3 coding DNA: TGTGCCAGCTCGCTGGGGGCCTCCTACAATGAGCAGTTCTTC. Full variable domain (remainder filled in from reference TRBV7-2 and TRBJ2-1): GAGVSQSPSNKVTEKGKDVELRCDPISGHTALYWYRQSLGQGLEFLIYFQGNSAPDKSGLPSDRFSAERTGGSVSTLTIQRTQQEDSAVYLCASSLGASYNEQFFGPGTRLTVL.

As concerns this clonotype: A read error is possible here, since a much larger clone lies one base away. The chain links TRBV3-1 to TRBJ2-5; 11 positions match TRBD2. CDR1 LGHDT and CDR2 YNNKEL come from the germline V gene (reference sequence). The length of the CDR3 is 13 residues. The CDR3 sequence is CASTGLAEEAQYF. Here the CDR3 DNA reads TGTGCCAGCACGGGACTAGCGGAAGAGGCCCAGTACTTC.

This clonotype was recorded a few times. This rearrangement joins TRBV6-5 to TRBJ2-5, with TRBD1 matching over 9 bases. The CDR3 is 16 amino acids. Germline V gene lookup returns CDR1 MNHEY and CDR2 SVGAGI. The trim removed 2 bases at V and 4 bases at J, leaving 8 bases unmatched. The chain's CDR3 is CASSYGPWTGAETQYF. For the CDR3, the DNA is TGTGCCAGCAGTTACGGACCCTGGACAGGGGCAGAGACCCAGTACTTC.

This clonotype was recorded a few times. The chain recombines TRBV27 with TRBJ2-3; D unclear. Per germline, CDR1 MNHEY and CDR2 SMNVEV (reference sequence). Trimming took off 0 bases at V and 5 bases at J, with 6 bases between the two ends. CDR3 length: 13 residues. The CDR3 DNA is TGTGCCAGCAGTTTATCCGTGATAGATACGCAGTATTTT. This codes for CASSLSVIDTQYF.

This clonotype was seen at least ten times. CDR3 in amino acids: CASSLDGGRVQPQHF. Here the CDR3 DNA reads TGTGCCAGCAGCTTAGATGGGGGGCGCGTTCAGCCCCAGCATTTT. The V gene is TRBV7-2, the J gene TRBJ1-5; tentatively, D is TRBD1 (6 bases). V was trimmed by 1 base and J by 6 bases, leaving 13 bases between them. CDR3 length equals 15 residues. Germline V lookup: CDR1 SGHTA, CDR2 FQGNSA.

In this sample, this clonotype turned up a few times. The rearrangement links TRBV7-3 to TRBJ2-5; 7 bases map to TRBD2. The J call is uncertain, as TRBJ2-1 better fits the DNA end. The germline V gene encodes CDR1 SGHTA and CDR2 FQGTGA. This CDR3 has 16 residues. The CDR3 is CASSLTGLEGVDEQFF. In nucleotides, the CDR3 is TGTGCCAGCAGCTTAACCGGACTAGAGGGAGTCGATGAGCAGTTCTTC.

This clonotype was counted a few times. The rearrangement uses TRBV4-3 and TRBJ2-2; D tentatively reads TRBD1 or TRBD2 (5 bases each). The germline gives CDR1 LGHNA, CDR2 YSLEER. The V and J ends lost 3 bases and 8 bases respectively, with 19 bases between them. The CDR3 consists of 16 residues. CDR3 nucleotides: TGCGCCAGCAGCCAGGGCTCGGCCGGGACGTATGGGGAGCTGTTTTTT. The encoded protein is CASSQGSAGTYGELFF.

CDR3 region: CSAARAGGPNNEQFF. CDR3 DNA sequence: TGCAGTGCCGCGAGGGCGGGAGGGCCAAACAATGAGCAGTTCTTC. The J gene is TRBJ2-1, the V gene TRBV20-1; 9 bases align to TRBD2. With 6 bases clipped from V and 5 bases from J, the junction kept 11 bases outside the gene matches. CDR1 is DFQATT, CDR2 SNEGSKA, per germline (reference sequence). This CDR3 contains 15 residues.

This chain uses TRBV10-2 with TRBJ2-7; no reliable D call. Deletions cut 0 bases from V and 5 bases from J, with 5 bases between. The CDR3 length is 12 residues. The germline V gene encodes CDR1 WSHSY and CDR2 SAAADI. CDR3 sequence (DNA): TGCGCCAGCAGTGAGTCGAAGGACGAGCAGTACTTC. Translation: CASSESKDEQYF.

This chain links TRBV18 with TRBJ2-4; 7 positions agree with TRBD1. The junction had 5 bases not matched to a gene; V was cut back by 5 bases and J by 1 base. Germline CDR1 and CDR2: KGHSH and LQKENI. This CDR3 region has 15 residues. The CDR3 DNA reads as TGTGCCAGCTCAGAAGGGACAGCTGCCAAAAACATTCAGTACTTC. Its protein product is CASSEGTAAKNIQYF. Filled out from reference TRBV18 and TRBJ2-4, the complete variable domain reads NAGVMQNPRHLVRRRGQEARLRCSPMKGHSHVYWYRQLPEEGLKFMVYLQKENIIDESGMPKERFSAEFPKEGPSILRIQQVVRGDSAAYFCASSEGTAAKNIQYFGAGTRLSVL.

This chain links TRBV4-3 with TRBJ1-6; TRBD1 is a possible D gene (5 bases). The V and J ends lost 1 base and 5 bases respectively, with 9 bases between them. CDR1 is LGHNA, CDR2 YSLEER, per germline. This CDR3 has 15 residues. The CDR3 loop is CASSQGSGHNSPLHF. The CDR3 DNA reads TGCGCCAGCAGCCAAGGATCGGGGCATAATTCACCCCTCCACTTT.

This clonotype came up a few times. The V and J genes are TRBV11-2 and TRBJ2-5; the match to TRBD2 covers 8 bases. Germline V CDR1 and CDR2: SGHAT, FQNNGV. This CDR3 is built from 15 residues. Trimming took 4 bases from V and 5 from J; bases not matched to a gene: 9. CDR3 loop: CASSSGTRGVETQYF. CDR3 in DNA: TGTGCCAGCAGCTCCGGGACTAGAGGTGTGGAGACCCAGTACTTC.

This clonotype showed up just a few times. This sequence joins TRBV11-2 and TRBJ2-1; tentatively, D is TRBD1 (6 bases). Trimming took 5 bases from V and 5 from J, leaving 16 bases between them. The CDR3 extends over 15 amino acids. Germline lookup yields CDR1 SGHAT and CDR2 FQNNGV. Written as DNA, the CDR3 is TGTGCCAGCAGCCACCCCAGAACAGGGCACAATGAGCAGTTCTTC. This codes for CASSHPRTGHNEQFF.